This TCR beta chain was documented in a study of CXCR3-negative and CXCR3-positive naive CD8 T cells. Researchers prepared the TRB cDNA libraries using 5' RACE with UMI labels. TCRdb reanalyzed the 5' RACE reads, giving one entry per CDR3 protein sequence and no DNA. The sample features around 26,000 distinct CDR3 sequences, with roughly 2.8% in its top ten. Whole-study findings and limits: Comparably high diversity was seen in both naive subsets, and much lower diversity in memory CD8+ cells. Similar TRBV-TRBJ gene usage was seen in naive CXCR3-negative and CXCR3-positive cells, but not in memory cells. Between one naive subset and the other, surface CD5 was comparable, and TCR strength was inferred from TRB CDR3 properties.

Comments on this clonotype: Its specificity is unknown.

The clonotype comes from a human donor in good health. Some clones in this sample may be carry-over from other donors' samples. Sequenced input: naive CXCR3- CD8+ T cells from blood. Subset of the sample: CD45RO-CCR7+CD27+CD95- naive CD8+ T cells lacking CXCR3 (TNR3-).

CDR3 loop: CASSSIKARTGAGAFF. The chain is built from TRBV11-2 and TRBJ1-1; checking the TCRdb D call of TRBD1 is not possible without DNA. The length of the CDR3 is 16 residues. Germline lookup yields CDR1 SGHAT and CDR2 FQNNGV.